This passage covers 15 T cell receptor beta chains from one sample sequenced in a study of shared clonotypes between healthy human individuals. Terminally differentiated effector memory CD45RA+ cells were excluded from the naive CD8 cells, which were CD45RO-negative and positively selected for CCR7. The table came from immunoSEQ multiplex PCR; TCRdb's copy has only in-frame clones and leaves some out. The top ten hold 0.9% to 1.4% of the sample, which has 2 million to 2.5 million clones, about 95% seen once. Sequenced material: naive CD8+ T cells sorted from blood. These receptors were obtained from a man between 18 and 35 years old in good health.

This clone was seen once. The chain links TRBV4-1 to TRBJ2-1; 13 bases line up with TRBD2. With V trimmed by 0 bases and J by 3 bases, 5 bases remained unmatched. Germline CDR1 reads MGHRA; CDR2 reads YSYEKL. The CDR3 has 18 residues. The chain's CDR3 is CASSQEGLAGIYYNEQFF. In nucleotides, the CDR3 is TGCGCCAGCAGCCAAGAGGGACTAGCGGGGATTTACTACAATGAGCAGTTCTTC.

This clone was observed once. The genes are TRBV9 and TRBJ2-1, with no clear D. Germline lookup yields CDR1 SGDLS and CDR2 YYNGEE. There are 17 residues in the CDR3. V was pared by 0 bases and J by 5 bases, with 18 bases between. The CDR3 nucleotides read TGTGCCAGCAGCGTAGCCCCGGCCCCGGTATTTCACAATGAGCAGTTCTTC. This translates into CASSVAPAPVFHNEQFF.

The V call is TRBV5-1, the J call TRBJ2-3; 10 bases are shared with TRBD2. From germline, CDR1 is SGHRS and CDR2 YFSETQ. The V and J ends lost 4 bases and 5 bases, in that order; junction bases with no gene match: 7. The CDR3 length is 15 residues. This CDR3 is CASSPEREGVDTQYF. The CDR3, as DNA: TGCGCCAGCAGCCCGGAGCGGGAGGGGGTAGATACGCAGTATTTT.

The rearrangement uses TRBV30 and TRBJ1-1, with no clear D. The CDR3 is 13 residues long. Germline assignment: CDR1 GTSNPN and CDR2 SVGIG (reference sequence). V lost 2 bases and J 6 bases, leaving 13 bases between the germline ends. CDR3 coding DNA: TGTGCCTGGAGTCAGGCTTTCTCCCCTGAAGCTTTCTTT. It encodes CAWSQAFSPEAFF.

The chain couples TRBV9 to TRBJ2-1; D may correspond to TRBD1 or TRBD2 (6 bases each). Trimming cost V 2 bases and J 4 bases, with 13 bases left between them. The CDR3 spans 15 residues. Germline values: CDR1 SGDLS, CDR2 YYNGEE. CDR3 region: CASSVRGEAYNEQFF. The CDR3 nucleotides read TGTGCCAGCAGCGTTAGGGGGGAGGCGTACAATGAGCAGTTCTTC. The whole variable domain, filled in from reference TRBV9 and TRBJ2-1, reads DSGVTQTPKHLITATGQRVTLRCSPRSGDLSVYWYQQSLDQGLQFLIQYYNGEERAKGNILERFSAQQFPDLHSELNLSSLELGDSALYFCASSVRGEAYNEQFFGPGTRLTVL.

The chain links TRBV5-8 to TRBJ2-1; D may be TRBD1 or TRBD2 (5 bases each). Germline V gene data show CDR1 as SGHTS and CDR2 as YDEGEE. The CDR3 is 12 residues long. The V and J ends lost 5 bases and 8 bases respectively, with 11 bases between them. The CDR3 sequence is CASRLLGDEQFF. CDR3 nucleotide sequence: TGTGCCAGCAGATTACTAGGGGATGAGCAGTTCTTC.

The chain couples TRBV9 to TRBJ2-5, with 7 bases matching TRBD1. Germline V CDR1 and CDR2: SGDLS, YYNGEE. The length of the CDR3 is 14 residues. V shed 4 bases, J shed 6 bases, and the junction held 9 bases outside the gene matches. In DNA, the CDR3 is TGTGCCAGCAGCCCCTACGAGACAGGGAAGACCCAGTACTTC. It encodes CASSPYETGKTQYF. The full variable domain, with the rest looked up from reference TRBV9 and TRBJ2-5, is DSGVTQTPKHLITATGQRVTLRCSPRSGDLSVYWYQQSLDQGLQFLIQYYNGEERAKGNILERFSAQQFPDLHSELNLSSLELGDSALYFCASSPYETGKTQYFGPGTRLLVL.

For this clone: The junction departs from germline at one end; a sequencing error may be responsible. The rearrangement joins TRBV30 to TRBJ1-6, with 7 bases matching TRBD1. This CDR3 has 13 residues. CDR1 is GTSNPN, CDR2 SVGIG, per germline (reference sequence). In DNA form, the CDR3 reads TGTGCCCGGAGTCAGGGGGTTGATTCACCCCTCCACTTT. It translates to CARSQGVDSPLHF.

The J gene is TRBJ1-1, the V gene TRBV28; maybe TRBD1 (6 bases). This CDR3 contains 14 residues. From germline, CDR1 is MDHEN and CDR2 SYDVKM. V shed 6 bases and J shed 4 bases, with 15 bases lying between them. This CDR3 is CASRVQGGGTEAFF. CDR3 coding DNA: TGTGCCAGCAGGGTCCAGGGAGGGGGCACTGAAGCTTTCTTT.

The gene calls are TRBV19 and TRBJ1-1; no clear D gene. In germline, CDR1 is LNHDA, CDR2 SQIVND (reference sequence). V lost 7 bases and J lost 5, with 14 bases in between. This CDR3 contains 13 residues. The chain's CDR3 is CASTYGSVTEAFF. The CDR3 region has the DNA TGTGCCAGTACATATGGATCGGTGACTGAAGCTTTCTTT. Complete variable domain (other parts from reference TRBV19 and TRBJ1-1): DGGITQSPKYLFRKEGQNVTLSCEQNLNHDAMYWYRQDPGQGLRLIYYSQIVNDFQKGDIAEGYSVSREKKESFPLTVTSAQKNPTAFYLCASTYGSVTEAFFGQGTRLTVV.

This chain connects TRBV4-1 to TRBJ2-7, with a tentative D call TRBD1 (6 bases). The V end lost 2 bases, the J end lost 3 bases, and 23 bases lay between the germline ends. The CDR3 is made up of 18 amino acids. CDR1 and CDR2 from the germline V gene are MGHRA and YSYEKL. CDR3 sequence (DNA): TGCGCCAGCAGCCAAACGCCGGACAGCCCCGCCGCCCACTACGAGCAGTACTTC. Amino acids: CASSQTPDSPAAHYEQYF.

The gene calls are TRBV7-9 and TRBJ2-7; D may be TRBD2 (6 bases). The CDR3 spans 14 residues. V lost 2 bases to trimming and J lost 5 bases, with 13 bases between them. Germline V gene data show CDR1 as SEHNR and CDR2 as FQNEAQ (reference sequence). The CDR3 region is CASSLIREPDEQYF. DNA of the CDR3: TGTGCCAGCAGCTTAATTCGGGAGCCAGACGAGCAGTACTTC.

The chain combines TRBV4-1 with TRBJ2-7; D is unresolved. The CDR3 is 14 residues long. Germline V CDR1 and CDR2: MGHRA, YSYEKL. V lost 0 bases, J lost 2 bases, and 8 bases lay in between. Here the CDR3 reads CASSQDKHTYEQYF. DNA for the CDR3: TGCGCCAGCAGCCAAGATAAACATACCTACGAGCAGTACTTC.

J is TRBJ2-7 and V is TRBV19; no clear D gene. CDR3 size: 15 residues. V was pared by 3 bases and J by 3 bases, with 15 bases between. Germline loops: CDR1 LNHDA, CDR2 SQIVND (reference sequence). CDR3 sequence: CASSIGWARSYEQYF. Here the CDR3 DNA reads TGTGCCAGTAGTATCGGTTGGGCTAGAAGCTACGAGCAGTACTTC. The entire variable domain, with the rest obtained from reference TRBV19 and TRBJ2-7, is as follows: DGGITQSPKYLFRKEGQNVTLSCEQNLNHDAMYWYRQDPGQGLRLIYYSQIVNDFQKGDIAEGYSVSREKKESFPLTVTSAQKNPTAFYLCASSIGWARSYEQYFGPGTRLTVT.

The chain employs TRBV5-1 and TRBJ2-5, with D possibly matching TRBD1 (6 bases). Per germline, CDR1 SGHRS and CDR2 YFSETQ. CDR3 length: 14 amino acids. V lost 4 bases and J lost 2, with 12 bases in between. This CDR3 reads CASSTGTYQETQYF. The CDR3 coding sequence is TGCGCCAGCAGCACCGGGACATATCAAGAGACCCAGTACTTC.